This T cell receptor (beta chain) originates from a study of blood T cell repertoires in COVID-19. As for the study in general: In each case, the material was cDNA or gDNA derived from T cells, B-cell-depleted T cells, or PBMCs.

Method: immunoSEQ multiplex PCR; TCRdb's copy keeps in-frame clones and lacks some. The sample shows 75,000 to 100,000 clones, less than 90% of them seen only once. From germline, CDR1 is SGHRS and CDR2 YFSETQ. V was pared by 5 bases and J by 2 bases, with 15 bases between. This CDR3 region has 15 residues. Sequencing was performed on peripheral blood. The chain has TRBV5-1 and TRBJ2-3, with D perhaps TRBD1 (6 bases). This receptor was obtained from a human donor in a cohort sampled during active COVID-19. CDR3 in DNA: TGCGCCAGCAGTCAGGGGCGGACCCACACAGATACGCAGTATTTT. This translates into CASSQGRTHTDTQYF.